The entry below gives a single T cell receptor beta chain sequence along with its context. What it binds is unknown. The sample belongs to a study of breast tumors, draining lymph nodes, adjacent tissues. Findings and limits, study-wide: Compared with lymph nodes, tumors were less diverse; compared with nontumor tissue, more. Data only fit, rather than demonstrated, lymph node origin of most tumor T cells. Tumor and nontumor repertoires were significantly more similar in luminal-like than in basal-like breast cancer. Data fit most tumor T cells coming from lymph node, expanding in tumor.

Trimming pared 4 bases from V and 5 bases from J, leaving 18 bases between. The CDR3 runs to 16 residues. Germline CDR1 reads KGHDR; CDR2 reads SFDVKD. TCRdb reprocessed the multiplex PCR reads via MiXCR and lists one record per CDR3 protein. The sample includes 170,000 or so distinct CDR3 sequences, 30% to 35% of them seen just once. Samples came from axillary lymph nodes draining the breast cancer. The sequence came from a female donor with breast cancer. Some clones in this sample may be carry-over from other donors' samples. The rearrangement links TRBV24-1 to TRBJ2-3; tentatively, D is TRBD2 (6 bases). Input material: axillary lymph node tissue. The CDR3 bases are TGTGCCACCAGTGACCCCAGTCCTAGCGATGAAGATACGCAGTATTTT. It yields the protein CATSDPSPSDEDTQYF.